The source of this T cell receptor (beta chain) is a study of T-cell memory formation after mild COVID-19. The overall study: The two donors had largely donor-specific TCR clusters. Findings and caveats of the study: Pre-infection memory showed some responding clones, and this suggested that cross-reactive memory joined. Second-wave clones peaking on day 37 lacked confirmed SARS-CoV-2 specificity.

Barcoded TCR alpha and TCR beta cDNA libraries with UMIs came from 5'RACE using constant-segment primers. One entry per CDR3 protein, called by TCRdb with MiXCR from the 5' RACE reads. The sample consists of around 500,000 distinct CDR3 sequences, roughly 20% of them appearing once. This CDR3 has 15 amino acids. V lost 2 bases, J lost 7 bases, and 8 bases stayed unmatched. CDR1 is DFQATT and CDR2 is SNEGSKA in the germline V gene (reference sequence). For this clonotype: No antigen is known for it.

The rearrangement uses TRBV20-1 and TRBJ2-3; 11 nucleotides line up with TRBD2. This sequence originates from an adult woman who had mild COVID-19 (a few samples of this study predate the infection). Cell type and time point are not known. Sequencing input: PBMCs or a T cell subset sorted from them (not recorded which). The CDR3 region is CSARTTSGSGYTQYF. DNA for the CDR3: TGCAGTGCTAGAACAACTAGCGGGAGCGGATATACGCAGTATTTT.